Listed below are T cell receptor beta chains from one sample, sequenced in a study of T cells after posttransplantation cyclophosphamide. Produced via immunoSEQ multiplex PCR; TCRdb's table is partial and in-frame only. The table lists approximately 23,000 clones, about 97% of them singletons, with around 0.14% in the top ten. The sample was naive CD4+ T cells sorted from PBMCs. These receptors originate from a man aged 45-60 years in good health, CMV-negative, and a related stem cell transplant donor. Each CDR3 is given with its conserved first and last residue. Fields, in order: V gene, D gene, J gene, clone size, CDR3 protein, CDR3 DNA. The D gene is left open where the match is weak. Only part of the rows carry a size: once, few, many, or a class if the clone is expanded.

TRBV27	TRBD1	TRBJ2-7	-	CASRSGQGGPLYEQYF	TGTGCCAGCAGATCGGGACAGGGTGGCCCACTCTACGAGCAGTACTTC
TRBV6-5	-	TRBJ2-3	-	CASTGASTDTQYF	TGTGCCAGCACGGGAGCAAGCACAGATACGCAGTATTTT
TRBV9	-	TRBJ2-2	-	CASSAGDGRSGELFF	TGTGCCAGCAGCGCGGGGGACGGGAGAAGCGGGGAGCTGTTTTTT
TRBV11-2	-	TRBJ1-5	-	CASSLRGHTDNSNQPQHF	TGTGCCAGCAGCCTCAGGGGACATACTGACAATAGCAATCAGCCCCAGCATTTT
TRBV10-3	-	TRBJ2-1	once	CAIKTIRGEGNEQFF	TGTGCCATCAAAACTATCAGGGGAGAGGGGAATGAGCAGTTCTTC
TRBV9	-	TRBJ1-1	-	CASSARPAVNTEAFF	TGTGCCAGCAGCGCACGACCAGCGGTGAACACTGAAGCTTTCTTT
TRBV6-5	-	TRBJ2-7	once	CASSSDGGMPYEQYF	TGTGCCAGCAGTTCGGATGGGGGGATGCCCTACGAGCAGTACTTC
TRBV4-1	TRBD1	TRBJ2-2	-	CASSQAMTGVIWGTGELFF	TGCGCCAGCAGCCAAGCGATGACAGGGGTTATTTGGGGCACCGGGGAGCTGTTTTTT
TRBV6-6	-	TRBJ1-3	few	CASSPAAQRNTIYF	TGTGCCAGCAGCCCGGCGGCTCAGAGAAACACCATATATTTT
TRBV4-3	-	TRBJ1-1	-	CASSQDPGMNTEAFF	TGCGCCAGCAGCCAAGACCCAGGGATGAACACTGAAGCTTTCTTT
TRBV10-2	-	TRBJ1-1	-	CASRDGRGGAEAFF	TGCGCCAGCAGGGATGGACGGGGGGGAGCTGAAGCTTTCTTT
TRBV2	-	TRBJ2-7	once	CASSEFPPPRSYEQYF	TGTGCCAGCAGTGAGTTCCCTCCCCCCCGCTCCTACGAGCAGTACTTC
TRBV7-2	-	TRBJ2-3	-	CASSPRDTQYF	TGTGCCAGCAGCCCCCGGGATACGCAGTATTTT
TRBV5-6	-	TRBJ1-1	-	CASSLERRGTGSEAFF	TGTGCCAGCAGCTTGGAAAGGCGGGGGACGGGTAGTGAAGCTTTCTTT
TRBV6-6	-	TRBJ1-5	-	CASSLQHSSNQPQHF	TGTGCCAGCAGTCTCCAGCACAGTAGCAATCAGCCCCAGCATTTT
TRBV5-1	TRBD1	TRBJ2-7	-	CASSLTPSRGQSYEQYF	TGCGCCAGCAGCTTGACCCCAAGCAGGGGGCAGTCCTACGAGCAGTACTTC
TRBV4-1	TRBD2	TRBJ2-3	-	CASSRTRTGLAGGPSDTQYF	TGCGCCAGCAGCCGAACTCGGACAGGGCTAGCGGGAGGACCTTCAGATACGCAGTATTTT
TRBV21-1	-	TRBJ1-5	-	CASSISDSTGQTQHF	TGTGCCAGCAGCATTTCAGACAGCACGGGTCAAACCCAGCATTTT
TRBV6-5	TRBD1	TRBJ2-7	-	CASSYSGWTGYYEQYF	TGTGCCAGCAGTTACTCGGGGTGGACAGGGTACTACGAGCAGTACTTC
TRBV7-2	-	TRBJ1-2	-	CASSLGGGMGGYTF	TGTGCCAGCAGCTTGGGCGGGGGAATGGGGGGCTACACCTTC
TRBV5-1	-	TRBJ1-2	once	CASSASDRGDGYTF	TGCGCCAGCAGCGCCTCGGACAGAGGCGATGGCTACACCTTC
TRBV7-3	TRBD1	TRBJ2-7	-	CASSLTAGGDEQYF	TGTGCCAGCAGCTTAACAGCAGGGGGAGACGAGCAGTACTTC
TRBV4-3	-	TRBJ1-2	few	CASSQAAQAYGYTF	TGCGCCAGCAGCCAAGCAGCCCAGGCCTATGGCTACACCTTC
TRBV11-1	TRBD1	TRBJ1-1	-	CASSRRRQGSTEAFF	TGTGCCAGCAGCCGGCGTAGACAGGGTAGCACTGAAGCTTTCTTT
TRBV2	TRBD2	TRBJ2-1	-	CASSSWSGSGGNEQFF	TGTGCCAGCAGTAGTTGGAGCGGGAGCGGGGGGAATGAGCAGTTCTTC